This T cell receptor beta chain was sequenced for a study of tumor and adjacent non-tumor tissue in lung cancer (dated by TCRdb to 2016 to 2019). A note on the overall study: The cohort included more than 9 adenocarcinoma, a couple of squamous cell carcinoma and 1 small cell lung cancer patients. The 15 enrolled patients, of whom approximately 10 were men and 5 were women, were aged about 30 to 85 years and were diagnosed with TNM stage I to III disease. A total of some 130,000,000 productive TCRbeta reads were generated by sequencing, corresponding to an average of roughly 4 million reads per sample. Using bulk TCRbeta repertoires from under 17 lung cancer patients, the study set lung tumor tissue side by side with matched distant non-tumor lung tissue. TCRbeta CDR3 sequencing was performed on about 29 paired specimens, with one tumor sample and one normal lung sample collected per patient.

Libraries were built with multiplex PCR. Sequencing was performed on an Illumina HiSeq 2500. TCRbeta libraries were constructed through three rounds of nested PCR with primers (Table S4) according to protocols modified from ARM-PCR. Before sequencing, PCR products of 200-500 bp were cut from the gel and purified using the QIAquick gel extraction kit. The authors' analysis ran thus. Reads were cleaned using Trimmomatic, were merged into complete CDR3 sequences using FLASH, and were assigned to V(D)J germline segments using MiTCR. Clonal diversity was calculated as the inverse Simpson's index using VDJtools. A read counted as productive if the sequence was in-frame and lacked a premature stop codon. TCRdb ran its own pipeline on the public reads, namely fastp trimming at Q25 and MiXCR clone calling, and kept in-frame beta chains. Each entry is one CDR3 protein sequence, shown with its most common DNA and genes. TCRdb's processing, not the authors', yielded these V and J calls. The sample has roughly 120,000 distinct CDR3 sequences on record, 50% to 70% of them singletons. Around a fifth of the sample is taken by the ten largest.

A note on this clonotype: Its recognized antigen is unknown. The sample holds no much larger clone one base away, and base qualities are not on file.

V drops 0 bases and J drops 0 bases, leaving 7 bases in between. From the cysteine through the phenylalanine, the CDR3 covers 15 amino acids. This entry keeps only the CDR3 DNA: 45 bases, framed from base 1. The germline V gene gives CDR1 as SGHRS and CDR2 as YFSETQ. Bulk unsorted tissue served as the source for RNA extraction, and RNA quality was assessed using a NanoDrop ND-1000 and an Agilent 2100. Distant non-tumor tissue taken more than 3 cm from the tumor edge was used as the normal lung sample. Newly diagnosed lung cancer patients without prior chemotherapy who had been admitted for thoracic surgery in China between August and November 2014 were enrolled as donors. Patients with previous radiotherapy or chemotherapy, or with another concurrent cancer, were excluded from the study. Pieces of surgical tissue measuring roughly 1-2.3 cm3 were kept in RNAlater solution and stored at -80 degrees C until use.

Paper-wide results and their limitations: Because peripheral blood was not sequenced, blood TCRbeta repertoires in the lung cancer patients of the study were not examined. TCR diversity was significantly higher in younger patients, and higher tumor TCR diversity was associated with shorter overall and disease-free survival. The sequencing platform is not named in the methods, and unique molecular identifiers are not mentioned. The top 100 clones made up a significantly larger cumulative share of the repertoire in normal lung than in tumor tissue. Tumor tissue showed significantly higher TCR diversity (inverse Simpson) than normal lung tissue, at around 450 vs 150 (P = 0.0075, Mann-Whitney U test). The cohort had only 15 or so patients, and the authors noted that larger samples and more detailed clinical data are needed.

Sequencing used distant non-tumor lung tissue. This clonotype was sampled from a man in his 60s with non-small cell lung cancer. Recombination connected TRBV5-1 to TRBJ1-5, with the identity of the D gene unclear. CDR3 reads: CASSLDGNSNQPQHF. The sequence in DNA is TGCGCCAGCAGCTTGGACGGGAATAGCAATCAGCCCCAGCATTTT.